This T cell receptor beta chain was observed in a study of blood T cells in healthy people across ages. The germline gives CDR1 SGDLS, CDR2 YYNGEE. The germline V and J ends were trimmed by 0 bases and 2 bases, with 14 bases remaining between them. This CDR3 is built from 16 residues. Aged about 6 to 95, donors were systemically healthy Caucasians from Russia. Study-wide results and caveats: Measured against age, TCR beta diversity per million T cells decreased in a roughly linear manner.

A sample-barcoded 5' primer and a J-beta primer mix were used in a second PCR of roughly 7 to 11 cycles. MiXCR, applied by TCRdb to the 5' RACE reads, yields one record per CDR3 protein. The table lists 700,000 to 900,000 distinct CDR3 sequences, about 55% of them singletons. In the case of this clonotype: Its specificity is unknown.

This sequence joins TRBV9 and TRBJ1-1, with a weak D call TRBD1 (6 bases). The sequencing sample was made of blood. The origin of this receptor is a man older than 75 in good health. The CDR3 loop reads CASSVAAGAINTEAFF. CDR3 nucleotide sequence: TGTGCCAGCAGCGTAGCCGCGGGGGCCATCAACACTGAAGCTTTCTTT.